The 3 T cell receptor beta chains below all came from one sample that was sequenced in a study of blood T cells in healthy people across ages. Combining a sample-barcoded 5' primer with a J-beta primer mix, a second PCR ran for roughly 7 to 12 cycles. One entry per CDR3 protein, called by TCRdb with MiXCR from the 5' RACE reads. This table has around 710,000 distinct CDR3 sequences, roughly 41% appearing once. Sequenced material: blood. These receptors were collected from a woman in her sixties in good health.

This clonotype was detected a few times. The chain links TRBV12-3 or TRBV12-4 to TRBJ2-4, with TRBD2 matching over 11 bases. With V trimmed by 3 bases and J by 14 bases, 6 bases remained unmatched. The CDR3 has 13 residues. CDR3 nucleotides: TGTGCCAGCAGTTTCCTGACTAGCGGGGAGAAGTACTTC. Its translation is CASSFLTSGEKYF.

On this clonotype: An end of the junction differs from the germline gene, which may be a read error. The chain combines TRBV7-9 with TRBJ2-5; 9 bases are shared with TRBD2. The end of the DNA fits TRBJ2-7 better, so the J call may be wrong. This CDR3 spans 14 amino acids. CDR1 and CDR2 (germline): SEHNR, FQNEAQ (reference sequence). This chain's CDR3 is CAGSPWRGGDEQYF. The CDR3 DNA follows: TGTGCCGGCAGCCCTTGGCGGGGGGGAGACGAGCAGTACTTC.

This chain connects TRBV20-1 to TRBJ2-1, with 11 bases matching TRBD2. The CDR3 loop spans 14 amino acids. With V trimmed by 6 bases and J by 5 bases, 6 bases remained unmatched. Germline CDR1 DFQATT, CDR2 SNEGSKA (reference sequence). The CDR3 here is CSAVGLAVNNEQFF. The CDR3 region has the DNA TGCAGTGCCGTGGGACTAGCGGTGAACAATGAGCAGTTCTTC.